The source of this TCR beta chain is a study of blood T cell repertoires in COVID-19. Study as a whole: In each case, the material was cDNA or gDNA derived from T cells, B-cell-depleted T cells, or PBMCs.

With 7 bases clipped from V and 1 base from J, the junction kept 11 bases outside the gene matches. The CDR3 length is 17 residues. Germline CDR1 reads LNHDA; CDR2 reads SQIVND (reference sequence). Per the original data handling: Reference gene primer amplification gave nucleated cell count estimates. Produced via immunoSEQ multiplex PCR; TCRdb's table is partial and in-frame only. V, J and clone size derive from that table, while D and trimming were established from the DNA sequence. In the table there are fewer than 300,000 clones, 86% of which are singletons. The study recruited people aged about 18 to 89 years across approximately 24 US areas. Donors in Cohort 3 counted as recovered after two negative PCRs, clearance, or symptom resolution.

The sequenced sample consisted of PBMCs or T cells enriched from blood (not recorded which). The TCR was taken from a man between 18 and 35 years old who had recovered from COVID-19. V is TRBV19 and J is TRBJ1-5, with 9 bases that match TRBD1. The CDR3 loop reads CASTSRDRVSSNQPQHF. CDR3 sequence (DNA): TGTGCCAGTACCTCCCGGGACAGGGTTTCGAGCAATCAGCCCCAGCATTTT. The variable domain in full, with the rest retrieved from reference TRBV19 and TRBJ1-5, is DGGITQSPKYLFRKEGQNVTLSCEQNLNHDAMYWYRQDPGQGLRLIYYSQIVNDFQKGDIAEGYSVSREKKESFPLTVTSAQKNPTAFYLCASTSRDRVSSNQPQHFGDGTRLSIL.